This T cell receptor (beta chain) comes out of a study of graft-versus-host responses after intestinal transplantation. In the study overall: Each patient got anti-thymocyte globulin induction, then tacrolimus and steroids for roughly 3 years. Study-level points and caveats: Recipient marrow harbored GvH clones, some of which surfaced first in ileum or blood.

As for this clone: The target antigen is unknown.

Only in-frame clones appear in the TCRdb table, and some are missing; sequencing was by immunoSEQ multiplex PCR. Of about 90,000 clones listed, around nine tenths are singletons. In germline, CDR1 is GTSNPN, CDR2 SVGIG (reference sequence). The J segment lost 4 bases and the V segment lost 5 bases, leaving 8 bases of the junction unmatched. The CDR3 runs to 15 residues. The source is a human donor who received an intestinal transplant. The source was unstimulated CD4+ T cells sorted from spleen or lymph node cells, collected before intestinal transplant. V usage is TRBV30 and J usage is TRBJ2-5, with TRBD2 identical over 12 bases. CDR3 region: CAWERLAGDPETQYF. The CDR3 DNA reads TGTGCCTGGGAAAGACTAGCGGGAGACCCAGAGACCCAGTACTTC.